This T cell receptor (beta chain) is drawn from a study of blood T cell repertoires in COVID-19 (dated by TCRdb to the early 2020s). A note on the overall study: Samples from collaborators originated in the United States, Italy and Spain and spanned both the acute and convalescent phases of COVID-19. The material from the prospective study consisted of cDNA or gDNA derived from T cells, B-cell-depleted T cells, or PBMCs. Subjects who had been exposed to COVID-19, were actively infected with it, or had recovered from it provided the deeply sampled blood TCRbeta repertoires that made up the dataset. A freely available public database, intended as a resource for researchers studying the immune response to SARS-CoV-2, is where the repertoires were released. The samples were drawn from two sources: the first 160 participants of the ongoing ImmuneRACE study, and fewer than 1,500 subjects contributed by 6 global collaborators. A de-identified subject ID, COVID-19 status, age in years and sex were almost always included in the sample metadata. Where available, HLA class I and class II types were taken from metadata supplied by the sample provider and were not determined by assay-based typing.

Beyond this particular receptor, the publication reports: How much clinical and demographic metadata was included differed by source and by participant, and the metadata was provided uncurated.

V is pruned by 5 bases and J by 6 bases, leaving 8 bases of the junction without a gene match. The CDR3 covers 15 residues, taking in both the cysteine and the phenylalanine. The retained sequence is limited to the CDR3, 45 bases, with the frame set at the first base. The germline V gene encodes CDR1 SGHNT and CDR2 YENEEA. The immunoSEQ Assay, a bias-controlled multiplex PCR, was used to amplify TCRbeta CDR3 regions from genomic DNA. The authors' analysis ran thus. Nucleated cell counts per sample were estimated from amplification of reference gene primers within the assay. To quantify the absolute abundance of each unique TCRbeta CDR3 rearrangement, sequence reads were collapsed and filtered. For each sample, productive Simpson clonality was calculated as the square root of Simpson's diversity index across productive rearrangements. In its TCRdb copy, this immuneACCESS table keeps in-frame sequences only and misses some clones. Where compared with another copy, unresolved V genes explain less than half of these, and the others have no known cause. The V and J calls and clone size were taken over from that table, and D and trimming were inferred from the DNA. The sample has approximately 49,000 clones on record, around 90% of them singletons. The ten largest clones represent over 2.5% of the sample.

As for this clone: Its antigen has not been determined. Base qualities are not recorded, but no much larger clone differs from it by a single base.

Whole blood was collected in K2EDTA tubes by collaborating institutions according to the institutions' own protocols. Collaborator samples were shipped for TCRbeta analysis as frozen whole blood, isolated PBMCs, or DNA extracted from either sample type. This sequence was found in a man aged 50-59 years with active COVID-19. The chain uses TRBV11-3 and TRBJ2-2; 8 bases in the junction line up with TRBD2. Sequences were obtained from peripheral blood. Here is the DNA: TGTGCCAGCAGCCCATCAGCGGGAGTGGCCGGGGAGCTGTTTTTT. It specifies CASSPSAGVAGELFF.